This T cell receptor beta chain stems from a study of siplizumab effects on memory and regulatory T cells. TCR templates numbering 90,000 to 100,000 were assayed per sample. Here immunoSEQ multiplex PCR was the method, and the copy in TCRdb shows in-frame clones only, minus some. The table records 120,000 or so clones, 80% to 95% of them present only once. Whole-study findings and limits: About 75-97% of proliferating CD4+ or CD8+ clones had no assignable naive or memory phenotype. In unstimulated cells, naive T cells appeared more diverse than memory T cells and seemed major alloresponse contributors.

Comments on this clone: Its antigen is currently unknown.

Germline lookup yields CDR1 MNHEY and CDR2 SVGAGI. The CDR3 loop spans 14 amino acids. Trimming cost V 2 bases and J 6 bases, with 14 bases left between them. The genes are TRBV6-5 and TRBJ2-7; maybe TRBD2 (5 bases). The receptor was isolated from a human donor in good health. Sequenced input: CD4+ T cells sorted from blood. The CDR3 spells CASSYGPGKGEQYF. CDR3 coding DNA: TGTGCCAGCAGTTACGGGCCCGGGAAGGGCGAGCAGTACTTC.